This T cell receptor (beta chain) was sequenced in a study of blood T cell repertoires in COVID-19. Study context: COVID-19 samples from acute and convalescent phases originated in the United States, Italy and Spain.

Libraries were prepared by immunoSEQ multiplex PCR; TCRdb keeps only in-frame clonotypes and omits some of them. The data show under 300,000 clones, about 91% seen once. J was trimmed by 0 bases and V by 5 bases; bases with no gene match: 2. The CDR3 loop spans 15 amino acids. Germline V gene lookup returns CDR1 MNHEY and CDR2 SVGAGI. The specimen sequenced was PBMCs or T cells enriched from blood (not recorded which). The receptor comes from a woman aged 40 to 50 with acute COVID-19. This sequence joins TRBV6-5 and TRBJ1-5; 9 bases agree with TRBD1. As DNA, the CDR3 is TGTGCCAGCAGTCGGGACAGGGATAGCAATCAGCCCCAGCATTTT. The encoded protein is CASSRDRDSNQPQHF.